These T cell receptor beta chains were read from a single sample in a study of cytomegalovirus exposure and HLA in healthy donors. Method: immunoSEQ multiplex PCR; TCRdb's copy keeps in-frame clones and lacks some. The data show some 200,000 clones, 75% to 90% seen once. The source material was PBMCs. The receptors here all came from a man aged 40-55 years in good health and CMV-seropositive. Both conserved end residues are part of each CDR3. Fields, in order: V gene, J gene, CDR3 protein.

v_call: TRBV28; j_call: TRBJ1-2; cdr3_aa: CASTLGQGDGYTF
v_call: TRBV19; j_call: TRBJ2-5; cdr3_aa: CASSILGLQETQYF
v_call: TRBV7-2; j_call: TRBJ2-5; cdr3_aa: CASSLVGRTSGYQETQYF
v_call: TRBV19; j_call: TRBJ2-3; cdr3_aa: CASSMWIGAREDTQYF
v_call: TRBV6-4; j_call: TRBJ2-3; cdr3_aa: CASAGTFTDTQYF
v_call: TRBV2; j_call: TRBJ1-6; cdr3_aa: CASSPGQGNSPLHF
v_call: TRBV6-5; j_call: TRBJ2-1; cdr3_aa: CASSEKRGGYNEQFF
v_call: TRBV28; j_call: TRBJ1-5; cdr3_aa: CASSTDRAQPQHF
v_call: TRBV27; j_call: TRBJ1-2; cdr3_aa: CASSFRGNYGYTF
v_call: TRBV5-8; j_call: TRBJ2-7; cdr3_aa: CASSFSGVFASGYEQYF
v_call: TRBV9; j_call: TRBJ2-5; cdr3_aa: CASSAHRTMGETQYF
v_call: TRBV19; j_call: TRBJ2-1; cdr3_aa: CASTSTGGSYNEQFF